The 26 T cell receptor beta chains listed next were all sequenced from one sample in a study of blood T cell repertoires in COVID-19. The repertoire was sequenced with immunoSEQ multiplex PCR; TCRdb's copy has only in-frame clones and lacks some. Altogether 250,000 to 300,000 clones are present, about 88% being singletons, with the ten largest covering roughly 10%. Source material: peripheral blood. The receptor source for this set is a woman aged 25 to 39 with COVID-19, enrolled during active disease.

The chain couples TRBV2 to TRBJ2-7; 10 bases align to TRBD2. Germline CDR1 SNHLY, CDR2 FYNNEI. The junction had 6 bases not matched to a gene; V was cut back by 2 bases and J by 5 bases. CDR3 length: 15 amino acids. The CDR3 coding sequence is TGTGCCAGCAGTGAATACCCAGCGGGAGGGGACGAGCAGTACTTC. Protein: CASSEYPAGGDEQYF.

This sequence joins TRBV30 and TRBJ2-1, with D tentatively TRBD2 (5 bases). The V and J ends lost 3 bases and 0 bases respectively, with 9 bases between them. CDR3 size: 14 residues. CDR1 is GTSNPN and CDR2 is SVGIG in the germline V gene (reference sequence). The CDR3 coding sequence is TGTGCCTGGAGACCTCGGGGCTCCTACAATGAGCAGTTCTTC. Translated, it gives CAWRPRGSYNEQFF.

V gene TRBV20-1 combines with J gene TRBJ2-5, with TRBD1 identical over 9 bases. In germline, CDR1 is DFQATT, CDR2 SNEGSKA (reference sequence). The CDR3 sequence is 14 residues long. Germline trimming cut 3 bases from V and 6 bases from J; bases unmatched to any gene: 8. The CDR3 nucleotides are TGCAGTGCTAGTACAGGGGGCTTTAAAAAGACCCAGTACTTC. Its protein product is CSASTGGFKKTQYF.

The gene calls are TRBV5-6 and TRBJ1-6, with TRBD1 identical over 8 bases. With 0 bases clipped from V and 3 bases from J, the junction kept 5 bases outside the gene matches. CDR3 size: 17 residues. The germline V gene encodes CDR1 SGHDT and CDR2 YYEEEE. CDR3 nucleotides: TGTGCCAGCAGCTTGGCAGGGGGCGCTGGCTATAATTCACCCCTCCACTTT. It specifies CASSLAGGAGYNSPLHF.

DNA for the CDR3: TGTGCCAGTAGTATAGAGGAGTGGACAGAGAGTGGCTACACCTTC. It translates to CASSIEEWTESGYTF. The rearrangement links TRBV19 to TRBJ1-2; tentatively, D is TRBD1 (6 bases). The V and J ends lost 0 bases and 7 bases respectively, with 15 bases between them. The CDR3 totals 15 residues. Germline V CDR1 and CDR2: LNHDA, SQIVND (reference sequence).

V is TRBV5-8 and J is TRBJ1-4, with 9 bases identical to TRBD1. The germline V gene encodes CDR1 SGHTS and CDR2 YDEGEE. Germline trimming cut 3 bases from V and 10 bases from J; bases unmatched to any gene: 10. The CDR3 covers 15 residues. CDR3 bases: TGTGCCAGCAGCTCCCGGACAGGGGTTTTTGGAAAACTGTTTTTT. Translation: CASSSRTGVFGKLFF.

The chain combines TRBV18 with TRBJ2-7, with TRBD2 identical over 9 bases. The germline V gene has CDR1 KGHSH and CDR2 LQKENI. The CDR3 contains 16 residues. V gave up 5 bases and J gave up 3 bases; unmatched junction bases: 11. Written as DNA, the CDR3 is TGTGCCAGCTCATCCTATAGCGGGAGCCATTTCTACGAGCAGTACTTC. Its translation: CASSSYSGSHFYEQYF.

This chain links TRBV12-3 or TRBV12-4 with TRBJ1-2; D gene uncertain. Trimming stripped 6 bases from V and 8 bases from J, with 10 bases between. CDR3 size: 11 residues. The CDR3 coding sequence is TGTGCCAGCAGCTCGAATCGGGGCTACACCTTC. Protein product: CASSSNRGYTF.

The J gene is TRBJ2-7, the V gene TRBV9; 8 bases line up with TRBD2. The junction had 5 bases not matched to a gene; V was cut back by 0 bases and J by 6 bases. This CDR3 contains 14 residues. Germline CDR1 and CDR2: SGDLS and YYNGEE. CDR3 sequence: CASSVGTSSPEQYF. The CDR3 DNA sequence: TGTGCCAGCAGCGTAGGGACTAGCTCTCCCGAGCAGTACTTC. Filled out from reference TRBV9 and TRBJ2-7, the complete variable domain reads DSGVTQTPKHLITATGQRVTLRCSPRSGDLSVYWYQQSLDQGLQFLIQYYNGEERAKGNILERFSAQQFPDLHSELNLSSLELGDSALYFCASSVGTSSPEQYFGPGTRLTVT.

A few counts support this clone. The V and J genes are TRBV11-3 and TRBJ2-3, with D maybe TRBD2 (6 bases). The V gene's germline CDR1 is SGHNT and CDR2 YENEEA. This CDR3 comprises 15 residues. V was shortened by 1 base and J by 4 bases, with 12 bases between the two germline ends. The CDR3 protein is CASSLAGVGSDTQYF. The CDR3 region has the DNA TGTGCCAGCAGCTTAGCGGGAGTGGGATCAGATACGCAGTATTTT. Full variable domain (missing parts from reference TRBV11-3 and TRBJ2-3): EAGVVQSPRYKIIEKKQPVAFWCNPISGHNTLYWYLQNLGQGPELLIRYENEEAVDDSQLPKDRFSAERLKGVDSTLKIQPAELGDSAVYLCASSLAGVGSDTQYFGPGTRLTVL.

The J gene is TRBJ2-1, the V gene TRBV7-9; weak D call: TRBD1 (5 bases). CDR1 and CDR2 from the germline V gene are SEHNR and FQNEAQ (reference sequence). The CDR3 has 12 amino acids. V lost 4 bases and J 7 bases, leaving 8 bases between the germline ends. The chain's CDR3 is CASSSQGNEQFF. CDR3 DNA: TGTGCCAGCAGCTCTCAGGGAAATGAGCAGTTCTTC. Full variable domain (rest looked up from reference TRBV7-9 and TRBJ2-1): DTGVSQNPRHKITKRGQNVTFRCDPISEHNRLYWYRQTLGQGPEFLTYFQNEAQLEKSRLLSDRFSAERPKGSFSTLEIQRTEQGDSAMYLCASSSQGNEQFFGPGTRLTVL.

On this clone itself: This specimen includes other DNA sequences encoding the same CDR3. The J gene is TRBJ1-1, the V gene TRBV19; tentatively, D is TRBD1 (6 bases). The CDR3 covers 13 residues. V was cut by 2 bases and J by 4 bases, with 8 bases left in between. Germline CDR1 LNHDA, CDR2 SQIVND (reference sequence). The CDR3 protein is CASSILGATEAFF. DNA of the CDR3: TGTGCCAGTAGTATATTGGGGGCCACTGAAGCTTTCTTT.

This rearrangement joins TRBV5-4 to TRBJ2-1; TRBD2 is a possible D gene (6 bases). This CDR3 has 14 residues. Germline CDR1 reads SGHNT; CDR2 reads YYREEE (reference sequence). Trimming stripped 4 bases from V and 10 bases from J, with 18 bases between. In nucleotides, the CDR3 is TGTGCCAGCAGCGGGCAGACTAGTAATCGCGAGCAGTTCTTC. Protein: CASSGQTSNREQFF.

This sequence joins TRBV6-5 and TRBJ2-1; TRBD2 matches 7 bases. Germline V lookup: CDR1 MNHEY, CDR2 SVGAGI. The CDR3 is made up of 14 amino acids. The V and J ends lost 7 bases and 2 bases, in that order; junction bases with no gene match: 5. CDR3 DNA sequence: TGTGCCAGCACTAAAAGCGGGGCCTACAATGAGCAGTTCTTC. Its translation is CASTKSGAYNEQFF.

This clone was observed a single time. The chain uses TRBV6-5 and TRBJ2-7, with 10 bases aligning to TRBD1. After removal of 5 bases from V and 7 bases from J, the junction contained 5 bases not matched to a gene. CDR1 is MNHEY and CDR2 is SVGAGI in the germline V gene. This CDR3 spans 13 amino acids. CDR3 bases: TGTGCCAGCAGTACCGGGACAGGGGTTGAGCAGTACTTC. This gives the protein CASSTGTGVEQYF.

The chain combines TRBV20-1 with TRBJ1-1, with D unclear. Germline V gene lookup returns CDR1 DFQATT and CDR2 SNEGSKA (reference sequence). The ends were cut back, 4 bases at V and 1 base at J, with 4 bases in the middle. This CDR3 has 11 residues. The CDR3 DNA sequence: TGCAGTGCTATAAAGAACACTGAAGCTTTCTTT. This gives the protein CSAIKNTEAFF.

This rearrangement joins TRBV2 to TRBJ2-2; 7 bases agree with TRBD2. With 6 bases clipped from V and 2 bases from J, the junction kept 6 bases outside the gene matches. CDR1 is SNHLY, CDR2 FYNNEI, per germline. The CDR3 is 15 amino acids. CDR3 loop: CASSRRELNTGELFF. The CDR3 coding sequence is TGTGCCAGCAGCCGGCGGGAGCTCAACACCGGGGAGCTGTTTTTT.

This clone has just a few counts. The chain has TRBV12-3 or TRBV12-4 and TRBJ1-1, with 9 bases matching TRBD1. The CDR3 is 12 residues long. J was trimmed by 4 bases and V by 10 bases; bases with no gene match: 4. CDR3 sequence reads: CAISTGGTEAFF. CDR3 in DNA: TGTGCCATTTCGACAGGGGGCACTGAAGCTTTCTTT.

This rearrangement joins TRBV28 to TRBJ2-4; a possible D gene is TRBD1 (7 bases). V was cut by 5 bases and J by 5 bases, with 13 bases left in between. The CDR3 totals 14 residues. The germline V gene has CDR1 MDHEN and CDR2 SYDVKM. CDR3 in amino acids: CASSRQGGQNIQYF. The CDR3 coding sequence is TGTGCCAGCAGTCGACAGGGAGGTCAAAACATTCAGTACTTC.

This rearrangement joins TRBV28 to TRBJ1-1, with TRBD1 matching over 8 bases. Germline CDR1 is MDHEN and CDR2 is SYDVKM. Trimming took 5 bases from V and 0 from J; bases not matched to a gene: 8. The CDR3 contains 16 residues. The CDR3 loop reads CASSPGGTGMNTEAFF. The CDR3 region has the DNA TGTGCCAGCAGTCCAGGGGGGACAGGAATGAACACTGAAGCTTTCTTT. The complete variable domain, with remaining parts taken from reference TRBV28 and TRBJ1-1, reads DVKVTQSSRYLVKRTGEKVFLECVQDMDHENMFWYRQDPGLGLRLIYFSYDVKMKEKGDIPEGYSVSREKKERFSLILESASTNQTSMYLCASSPGGTGMNTEAFFGQGTRLTVV.

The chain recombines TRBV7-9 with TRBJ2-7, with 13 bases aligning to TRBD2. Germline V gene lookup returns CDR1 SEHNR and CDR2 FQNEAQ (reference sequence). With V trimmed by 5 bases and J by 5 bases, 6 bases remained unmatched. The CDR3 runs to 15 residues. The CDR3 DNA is TGTGCCAGCAGCCGGACTAGCGGGAGTACGAACGAGCAGTACTTC. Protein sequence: CASSRTSGSTNEQYF. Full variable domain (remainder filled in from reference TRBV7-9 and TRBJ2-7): DTGVSQNPRHKITKRGQNVTFRCDPISEHNRLYWYRQTLGQGPEFLTYFQNEAQLEKSRLLSDRFSAERPKGSFSTLEIQRTEQGDSAMYLCASSRTSGSTNEQYFGPGTRLTVT.

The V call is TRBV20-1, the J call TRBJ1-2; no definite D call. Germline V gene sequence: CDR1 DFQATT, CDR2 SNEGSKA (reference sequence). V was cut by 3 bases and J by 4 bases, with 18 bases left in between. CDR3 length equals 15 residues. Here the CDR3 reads CSASIPRGFSYGYTF. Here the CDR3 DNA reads TGCAGTGCTAGTATCCCCCGCGGTTTCTCCTATGGCTACACCTTC.

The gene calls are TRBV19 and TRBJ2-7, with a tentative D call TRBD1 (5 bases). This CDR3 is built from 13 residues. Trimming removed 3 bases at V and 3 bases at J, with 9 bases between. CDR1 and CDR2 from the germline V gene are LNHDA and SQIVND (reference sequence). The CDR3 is CASSIGQFYEQYF. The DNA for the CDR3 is TGTGCCAGTAGTATCGGACAATTCTACGAGCAGTACTTC.

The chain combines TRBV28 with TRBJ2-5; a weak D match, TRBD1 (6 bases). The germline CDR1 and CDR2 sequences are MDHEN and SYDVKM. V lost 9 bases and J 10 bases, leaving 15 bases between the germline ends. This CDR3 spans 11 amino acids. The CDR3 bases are TGTGCCAGTAGGCAGGGGCAAGACCAGTACTTC. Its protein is CASRQGQDQYF.

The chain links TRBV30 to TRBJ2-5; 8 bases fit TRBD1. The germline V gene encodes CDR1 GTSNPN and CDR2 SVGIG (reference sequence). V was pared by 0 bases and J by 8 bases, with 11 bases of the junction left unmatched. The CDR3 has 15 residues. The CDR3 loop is CAWSVQGESFGTQYF. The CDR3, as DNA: TGTGCCTGGAGTGTACAGGGGGAATCTTTTGGTACCCAGTACTTC.

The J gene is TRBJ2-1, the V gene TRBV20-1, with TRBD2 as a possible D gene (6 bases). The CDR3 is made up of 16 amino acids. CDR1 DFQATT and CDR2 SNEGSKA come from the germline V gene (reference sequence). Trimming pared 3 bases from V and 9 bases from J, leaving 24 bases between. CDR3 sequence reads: CSASRPWGDREREQFF. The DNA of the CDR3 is TGCAGTGCTAGTAGGCCCTGGGGGGACCGCGAACGTGAGCAGTTCTTC.